The present entry profiles one T cell receptor beta chain with its context. Its antigen is unknown. This specimen belongs to a study of CXCR3-negative and CXCR3-positive naive CD8 T cells. Across the study: Cumulative TRB read yield was 120 million to 150 million, averaging about 1.5 +/- 0.3 million per library. Regarding the study as a whole: CXCR3-negative naive cells had less hydrophobic TRB CDR3s than did CXCR3-positive naive cells. Naive subsets were similarly diverse, while memory CD8+ repertoires were much less diverse.

CDR1 MNHEY and CDR2 SMNVEV come from the germline V gene (reference sequence). The CDR3 loop spans 14 amino acids. The TRB libraries of cDNA were built by UMI-labeled 5' RACE. TCRdb re-called the 5' RACE reads and gives one entry per CDR3 protein, without DNA. Its listing shows around 120,000 distinct CDR3 sequences. The sample taken for sequencing was naive CXCR3+ CD8+ T cells from blood. The subset: CD45RO-CCR7+CD27+CD95- naive CD8+ T cells expressing CXCR3 (TNR3+). This chain uses TRBV27 with TRBJ1-1. The receptor comes from a human donor in good health. Some clones in this sample may be carry-over from other donors' samples. The CDR3 spells CASSLWAEATEAFF.